The clone carrying this TCR beta chain was seen at least ten times. Its target is not known. The CDR3 regions of TCR beta were amplified from RNA transcripts. TCR CDR3 regions were first amplified by RT-PCR with HTBI primers. Each CDR3 protein is one row after TCRdb ran MiXCR on the multiplex PCR reads. The table includes 350,000 or so distinct CDR3 sequences, 15% to 20% detected once. These data are taken from a study of T cells in Graves' hyperthyroidism and ophthalmopathy. Notes on the study in general: The model's output predicted ophthalmopathy at a median of 6.5 months prior to onset.

The authors obtained PBMCs from 9 to 10 ml of fresh peripheral blood. This CDR3 contains 15 residues. Germline V gene lookup returns CDR1 SGHTA and CDR2 FQGNSA. V dropped 0 bases and J dropped 4 bases, with 12 bases sitting between them. The TCR comes from a woman between 40 and 50 years old with Graves' ophthalmopathy. The rearrangement joins TRBV7-2 to TRBJ1-2, with D unclear. Sequenced sample: blood. The CDR3 coding sequence is TGTGCCAGCAGCTTAGCGCTGGGCTTTGGCTATGGCTACACCTTC. Its translation: CASSLALGFGYGYTF.